One T cell receptor beta chain is described in this entry. Its antigen is not yet known. No base-level quality is on record; no much larger clone is a single base apart. These data originate in a study of cytomegalovirus exposure and HLA in healthy donors (dated by TCRdb to 2016 to 2017). Study-level background: An earlier analysis of about 560 of the donors reported approximately 300 Gb of sequence data and 117 million unique TCR beta sequences obtained from about 179 million T cells. An early release covering roughly 640 HLA-typed donors comprised about 300 gigabases of sequencing data and 85 million to 100 million unique TCR sequences. The genetic ancestry cluster associated with self-reported Caucasian donors included about 84% of the 300 to 450 genotyped donors. The study aimed to test whether signatures of past pathogen exposure could be identified by cataloging public T cell receptors. Using immunosequencing, the study profiled T cell repertoires from roughly 650 subjects and related those repertoires to cytomegalovirus serostatus. In addition to the first cohort of 666 subjects, a separate validation cohort of approximately 130 different subjects was used. High-throughput TCR immunosequencing, statistical association of individual TCRs with disease status, and machine learning were combined to predict cytomegalovirus infection status. A later analysis re-analyzed previously published TCR beta repertoires from 666 donors and added high-resolution HLA genotyping to study TCR occurrence patterns. Rather than drawing on any new phenotypic data, the later analysis identified candidate immune exposures from TCR beta sequences and the way those sequences occurred across donors. In an earlier analysis of a few hundred of the donors, high-throughput TCR beta sequencing was used to judge whether each TCR beta V gene segment behaved as functional or pseudogenic. Donor age, sex, ethnicity and CMV serostatus were compiled together with the repertoire data. In a later genetic analysis, genome-wide SNP genotypes for 398 of the 666 donors were used, and that subset was treated as a discovery cohort. All discovery cohort repertoires had been generated using a single sequencing platform. HLA typing covered class I and class II loci at four-digit resolution. Typing coverage differed by locus: A, B, C, DRB1 and DQB1 were typed in about 620-630 donors, DQA1 in 522, DPA1 in some 600, and DPB1 in 472. A handful of DR-DQ haplotypes were handled as single units for association and clustering because linkage in the cohort was strong. Across 300 to 500 genotyped donors of the cohort, an average of approximately 240,000 unique TCR beta nucleotide sequences per donor were sequenced, and roughly 20% of those sequences were non-productive. The study at large found these results: A later genetic analysis associated a missense DCLRE1C variant with V-gene and J-gene trimming of TCR beta chains, and an independent cohort replicated the association. An earlier analysis of around 540 of the donors showed that most TCR beta V segments appeared in productive rearrangements either about 87% or about 30% of the time, which broadly matched IMGT annotations. A later genetic analysis reported fewer N-insertions in productive TCRs among donors in an Asian-associated ancestry cluster than the roughly 620-donor mean. Because counts were too low, roughly 18 rarely observed V segments, including chromosome 9 orphons, were left out of the earlier analysis of some 600 of the donors. The only immune exposure information available for the cohort was CMV serostatus. In a later analysis, HLA-associated TCR beta chains showed more clonal expansion and lower generation probabilities than non-associated chains that were equally common. In a later analysis, the rate of TCR association differed among HLA loci, with DRB1 alleles having the most associated TCRs and HLA-C alleles having the fewest. A cluster of highly shared sequence variants was judged likely to be a technical artifact of the sequencing pipeline. In vitro tests confirmed that three of the cytomegalovirus-associated TCR beta chains recognize cytomegalovirus antigens. The presence/absence analyses assumed that sequencing depth was roughly uniform across donors, and that assumption may not be true. Across donors, most TCR sequences were observed very rarely, whereas some public TCRs were present in many individuals. Because some donors lacked HLA typing at each locus, the association tests relied only on the typed subset. According to the authors, the approach could potentially be generalized to other disease states and immunological phenotypes. The cohort was sequenced for TCR beta chains only, and without alpha or paired-chain data the features that could be detected were limited. In a later analysis, over 15,000 TCR beta sequences were associated with specific HLA alleles at a false discovery rate of 0.05. A further reported finding was that TCR beta sequences accurately predicted the HLA-A and HLA-B alleles for most subjects in the first cohort. Correlated functional status among segregating V segments might be attributable to linkage disequilibrium, but an unknown experimental factor could not be ruled out. According to a later analysis, parvovirus B19, influenza, CMV and Epstein-Barr virus appeared linked to several top co-occurrence clusters. When HLA alleles, especially DR and DQ, strongly co-occurred, TCR associations were difficult to assign to individual alleles. Cytomegalovirus status was reported to be diagnosed by the classifier with high specificity and sensitivity in both the original and validation cohorts. Most CMV-associated TCR beta chains appeared to be HLA-restricted in a later analysis, and the HLA associations seemed to be driven largely by CMV exposure. The study gave a list of more than 150 TCR beta chains associated with cytomegalovirus.

The cohort was made up of 500 to 850 healthy bone marrow donors. At the time of sampling, all cohort members were nominally healthy, though unrecorded immune exposures were likely present. The donor was CMV seronegative and was included in the group of 352 seronegative cohort members. A peripheral blood sample was collected from each donor, and TCR beta sequencing was performed on peripheral blood mononuclear cells. The Qiagen DNeasy Blood Extraction Kit was used to extract genomic DNA from the blood cell samples. The library came from the immunoSEQ multiplex PCR assay. For the multiplex PCR, a mixture combining 60 forward primers for TCR Vbeta segments and 13 reverse primers for TCR Jbeta segments was used. Amplification of the CDR3 region of rearranged TCR beta genes was performed with a multiplex PCR assay on genomic DNA. Amplified TCR beta libraries were sequenced as 87-base-pair reads on the Illumina HiSeq System. Per the source publication's procedure: A later analysis tallied tens of millions of unique TCR beta chains across the 700 or so repertoires, and around 12 million of those chains were shared by two or more donors. To remove PCR and sequencing errors, raw reads were error-corrected and collapsed into unique sequences using a nearest-neighbor algorithm that merged closely related sequences. Alignment of CDR3 sequences to IMGT reference sequences was used to assign V, D and J gene segments. Each retained sequence needed at least a six-nucleotide match to both a V gene segment and a J gene segment. A rearrangement was called productive if the CDR3 had no stop codons and remained in frame with V and J, and every other rearrangement was called non-productive. Following IMGT convention, CDR3 was defined as the stretch from the second conserved V-encoded cysteine to the conserved J-encoded phenylalanine. The earlier analysis of some 550 of the donors excluded any sequence lacking an unambiguous match to a single V gene segment. In an earlier analysis of several hundred of the donors, V segments were called functional above 56.7% productive rearrangements and were called segregating when the between-donor standard deviation exceeded 5%. A statistical classification framework was developed to diagnose cytomegalovirus status using the catalog of TCR beta chain sequences. In a later analysis, TCR nucleotide sequences were compared against IMGT/GENE-DB human TR gene sequences so that V and J genes could be assigned. The TCRdist pipeline was used in a later analysis to assign CDR3 sequences and most-parsimonious VDJ recombination scenarios. In a later analysis, each TCR beta chain was defined by its CDR3 amino acid sequence together with its V-gene family, and reads without a unique V-gene family were excluded. To address suspected cross-contamination and a sequencing artifact, a later analysis removed approximately 590 highly shared, low-generation-probability nucleotide sequences. For each public chain, a later analysis derived a clonal expansion index from normalized ranks of inferred template counts within each repertoire. In a later analysis, generation probabilities were computed using a VDJ recombination model fitted to out-of-frame rearrangements, and the results were checked against IGoR. In a later analysis, hypergeometric tests were used to score TCR-TCR, TCR-HLA and TCR-CMV co-occurrence, with a repertoire-size bias correction applied to TCR pairs. In a later analysis, false discovery rates were estimated by permuting HLA or CMV assignments 20 times. In a later analysis, co-occurring TCRs were grouped with DBSCAN, and TCRdist sequence similarity was added when clustering was performed within HLA-allele-positive subsets. For co-occurrence clustering, repertoires with fewer than 30,000 or more than 120,000 public chains were excluded, along with several repertoires with anomalous nucleotide sharing. TCRdb stores this immuneACCESS table with in-frame sequences only. Part of the clones is absent; in the studies checked, under half of the shortfall reflects unresolved V genes, and no reason is known for the rest. D and trimming were read from the DNA, whereas the V and J calls and clone size are those reported in that table. This sample lists 150,000 to 200,000 clones; 60% to 85% were detected once. The ten largest make up 1.1% of the sample.

The sample comprised PBMCs. The receptor was derived from a woman between 40 and 55 years old in good health and CMV-seronegative.

The CDR3 region reads CASSVDASLCYEQYV. The sequence in DNA is TGTGCCAGCAGCGTAGACGCTAGCCTATGCTACGAGCAGTACGTC. The sequence links TRBV9 to TRBJ2-7; TRBD2 is a possible D gene, resting on 5 matching bases. Between the V and J ends, shortened by 0 bases and 3 bases respectively, the junction contains 13 bases. The CDR1 and CDR2 encoded by the germline V gene are SGDLS and YYNGEE. The CDR3 runs 15 residues from the cysteine to the valine. The retained sequence is limited to the CDR3, 45 bases, with the frame set at the first base.